The entry below gives a single TCR beta chain sequence along with its context. These data come from a study of blood T cell repertoires in COVID-19. In the authors' methods: From reference gene primer amplification, estimates of nucleated cell counts were derived. TCRdb's table, derived via immunoSEQ multiplex PCR, lists solely in-frame clones and lacks some. V and J calls and clone size are given by that table; D and trimming were obtained from the DNA. This sample yields about 230,000 clones, of which roughly 87% are seen a single time; approximately 12% belongs to the top ten. Germline values: CDR1 MNHEY, CDR2 SVGAGI. Trimming left V 6 bases short and J 6 bases short, with 9 bases between. The length of the CDR3 is 12 residues.

The specimen sequenced was peripheral blood. This chain connects TRBV6-5 to TRBJ2-1; D ambiguous. This TCR was recovered from a young woman who had recovered from COVID-19. The CDR3, as DNA: TGTGCCAGCAGCCCCACGGGCAATGAGCAGTTCTTC. It yields the protein CASSPTGNEQFF.